This TCR delta chain came from a study of γδ T cells in repeated Plasmodium falciparum infection (dated by TCRdb to the early 2020s). Context from the whole study: In the natural-infection arm, Malian children exposed to intense seasonal malaria transmission were enrolled and compared against age and gender matched Australian children. Malian gammadelta TCR repertoires were analysed cross-sectionally during no-transmission periods and longitudinally across acute febrile malaria episodes. Controlled-infection subjects were sampled at baseline, immediately before selected infections, and 21 days after each infection. Using both natural infection in Mali and controlled human malaria infection, the study looked at the way repeated Plasmodium falciparum infection shapes the human gammadelta T cell repertoire. Four controlled human malaria infections were administered to five or six malaria-naive U.S. adults over 644 days by bites from P. falciparum NF54-infected Anopheles stephensi mosquitoes.

This clone came up a few times. Its antigen is not yet known. TCRdb's entry gives the protein of a much larger clone, which mismatches this DNA's translation at residue 15, likely from a read error; the protein reported here is translated from the DNA. Summary of the overall study and its limitations: The Malian cohort was drawn from a small rural village made up mostly of one ethnic group, which limits generalizability. The controlled-infection cohort was small, limiting analysis of inter-individual variability in gammadelta T cell responses.

The protocol used for the library was multiplex PCR. The run used an Illumina MiSeq. Each sorted gammadelta T cell sample was sequenced for both the TCR gamma (TRG) and TCR delta (TRD) chains. The paper's processing steps were these. Repertoire analyses included clonotype tree plots, accumulated frequency of the top 20 clonotypes, diversity index (DI) and D75 metrics. Clones were re-identified by TCRdb from the public reads with CATT, and rows with the same DNA were merged. These V and J calls originate from TCRdb's pipeline instead of the authors' own analysis. The sample table contains around 57,000 delta-chain clones; only one count was recorded for about 1.5% of them. The top ten clonotypes cover 15% of the sample. This receptor was obtained from a pool of human donors (malaria-infected and uninfected, not separated). What was sequenced was gamma-delta T cells from blood.

This receptor carries the CDR3 CALGELISLPYNWGERGVDKLIF. The DNA sequence is given as TGTGCTCTTGGGGAACTAATATCCCTACCTTATAACTGGGGGGAAAGGGGTGTTGATAAACTCATCTTT. The chain joins TRDV1 to TRDJ1; 8 central nucleotides agree with TRDD3. TCRdb offers no J gene call, so here the DNA was matched to germline to obtain one. Including the terminal cysteine and phenylalanine, the CDR3 comprises 23 residues. The sequence is cut down to CDR3 DNA, 69 bases in frame from base 1. CDR1 and CDR2 are drawn from the germline V gene: TSWWSYY, QGS. V and J are trimmed by 0 bases and 5 bases, and the gene matches miss 29 bases of the junction.